One sample yielded the 5 T cell receptor beta chains listed below, sequenced in a study of T-cell reconstitution after alpha-beta-depleted transplantation in children. A TCRbeta library incorporating unique molecular identifiers was prepared. TCRdb re-analysed the PCR reads in MiXCR, keeping a single row per CDR3 protein. This table has 350,000 to 450,000 distinct CDR3 sequences, roughly 15% appearing once. The sample in question was PBMCs, obtained from the stem cell graft. All receptors come from a human donor who donated a stem cell graft to a child with Fanconi anemia.

This clonotype showed up many times. The chain combines TRBV7-3 with TRBJ2-6; either TRBD1 or TRBD2 may supply D (6 bases each). Trimming took off 5 bases at V and 3 bases at J, with 17 bases between the two ends. CDR3 length: 17 amino acids. CDR1 is SGHTA, CDR2 FQGTGA, per germline. The CDR3 here is CASSPSGGTNGANVLTF. CDR3 in DNA: TGTGCCAGCAGCCCCTCCGGAGGGACAAATGGGGCCAACGTCCTGACTTTC.

This clonotype was recorded a few times. The chain is built from TRBV7-8 and TRBJ1-2; D gene ambiguous. The CDR3 is 15 residues long. Germline V lookup: CDR1 SGHVS, CDR2 FQNEAQ. Trimming removed 5 bases at V and 0 bases at J, with 13 bases between. The CDR3: CASSTPDEANYGYTF. The CDR3, as DNA: TGTGCCAGCAGCACCCCGGACGAAGCTAACTATGGCTACACCTTC.

There are many counts of this clonotype. The rearrangement uses TRBV7-9 and TRBJ2-2; D call uncertain. The CDR3 is 13 residues long. The germline V gene encodes CDR1 SEHNR and CDR2 FQNEAQ (reference sequence). V lost 7 bases and J lost 7, with 13 bases in between. In nucleotides, the CDR3 is TGTGCCAGCACCCAGGTAGTCAACGGGGAGCTGTTTTTT. It specifies CASTQVVNGELFF.

CDR3 nucleotide sequence: TGTGCCAGCAGGCGCCGTTACGAGCAGTACTTC. Protein: CASRRRYEQYF. This chain uses TRBV12-3 or TRBV12-4 with TRBJ2-7; D is ambiguous. The CDR3 has 11 amino acids. With 6 bases removed from V and 4 bases from J, the gap between germline ends came to 7 bases.

J is TRBJ1-1 and V is TRBV6-1; D is perhaps TRBD1 (5 bases). Between the trimmed V and J ends, which lost 7 bases and 4 bases, there was a span of 22 bases. Germline V CDR1 and CDR2: MNHNS, SASEGT. The CDR3 covers 16 residues. CDR3 in amino acids: CASTPPLGVEGTEAFF. The DNA of the CDR3 is TGTGCCAGCACCCCGCCGCTGGGGGTGGAAGGCACTGAAGCTTTCTTT.